The sequence of this T cell receptor beta chain was determined in a study of breast tumors, draining lymph nodes, adjacent tissues. Points from the study as a whole: The lymph node origin of tumor T cells was framed as consistent with a hypothesis, not demonstrated. Compared with lymph nodes, tumors were less diverse; compared with nontumor tissue, more. Luminal-like breast cancer showed significantly higher tumor–nontumor repertoire similarity than basal-like. Findings are consistent with lymph node origin and intratumoral expansion of most tumor T cells.

This clonotype was counted ten times or more. The antigen is not known. Sequence at one end of the junction differs from germline and may be a read error. Axillary draining lymph nodes of breast cancer patients supplied the node samples. TCRdb passed the multiplex PCR reads through MiXCR, listing each CDR3 protein once. The data hold over 200,000 distinct CDR3 sequences, with about 30% observed a single time. This receptor was taken from a female donor with breast cancer. Some clones in this sample may be carry-over from other donors' samples. The sequencing input was axillary lymph node tissue.

This CDR3 is CASSLGDGTRDF. CDR3 in DNA: TGTGCCAGCAGTTTGGGGGATGGGACCCGCGACTTC. This chain links TRBV12-3 or TRBV12-4 with TRBJ2-5; D assignment may be TRBD1 or TRBD2 (5 bases each). The CDR3 runs to 12 residues.